The rows below give T cell receptor beta chains drawn from one sample of a study of cytomegalovirus exposure and HLA in healthy donors. Method: immunoSEQ multiplex PCR; TCRdb's copy keeps in-frame clones and lacks some. The repertoire includes 100,000 to 150,000 clones, approximately 80% of them detected once, and around 1.2% sits in the top ten. The sample taken for sequencing was PBMCs. The receptor source for this set is a girl aged 2 to 10 in good health and CMV-seronegative. CDR3s include the opening cysteine and the closing phenylalanine or tryptophan. The order of the fields is V gene, J gene, clone size, D gene, CDR3 DNA, CDR3 protein. D genes are given only for firm matches. Clone size is not always given. Where it is, it says once, few, many or a class for expanded clones.

TRBV4-1,TRBJ2-2,once,-,TGCGCCAGCAGCCAAGAATCGGGGGGCCCCGGGGAGCTGTTTTTT,CASSQESGGPGELFF
TRBV4-1,TRBJ2-7,once,-,TGCGCCAGCAGCCAACCTGGACAGAACCCCTACGAGCAGTACTTC,CASSQPGQNPYEQYF
TRBV9,TRBJ2-7,once,TRBD2,TGTGCCAGCAGCCCTTCCGGGACTAGCGTTTACGAGCAGTACTTC,CASSPSGTSVYEQYF
TRBV2,TRBJ1-2,-,-,TGTGCCAGCAGTGAAGGGGGGGTTCCCTACTATGGCTACACCTTC,CASSEGGVPYYGYTF
TRBV25-1,TRBJ2-1,few,TRBD2,TGTGCCAGCAGTGGGACTAGCGGGAGCTCCTACAATGAGCAGTTCTTC,CASSGTSGSSYNEQFF
TRBV5-1,TRBJ1-1,few,TRBD1,TGCGCCAGCAGCCTGTCTACAGGGGTGACTGAAGCTTTCTTT,CASSLSTGVTEAFF
TRBV27,TRBJ2-6,-,TRBD2,TGTGCCAGCAGTCACACGACTAGCGGGAATCGTAAGTCTGGGGCCAACGTCCTGACTTTC,CASSHTTSGNRKSGANVLTF
TRBV7-2,TRBJ2-1,-,-,TGTGCCAGCAGCCCCCGGAGGGAGCTTCGGTTCTTC,CASSPRRELRFF
TRBV7-8,TRBJ2-3,once,-,TGTGCCAGCAGCATAAAGCCTAGAAGCACAGATACGCAGTATTTT,CASSIKPRSTDTQYF
TRBV15,TRBJ2-5,-,TRBD1,TGTGCCACCAGCCGAAGGACAGGTCAAGAGACCCAGTACTTC,CATSRRTGQETQYF
TRBV15,TRBJ2-1,-,TRBD2,TGTGCCACCAGCAGAAGCGGGACTAGCTACAATGAGCAGTTCTTC,CATSRSGTSYNEQFF
TRBV28,TRBJ2-7,-,TRBD1,TGTGCCAGCAGTTTATCGACAGGGTTTAGCTCCTACGAGCAGTACTTC,CASSLSTGFSSYEQYF
TRBV20-1,TRBJ1-1,-,-,TGCAGTGCTACTAAACAGCCAGAAGCTTTCTTT,CSATKQPEAFF
TRBV7-2,TRBJ1-2,-,-,TGTGCCAGCAGCTTAGACAGGGTAGACTATGGCTACACCTTC,CASSLDRVDYGYTF
TRBV29-1,TRBJ2-7,-,-,TGCAGCGTTGAAGTGCGATCGAGGAGCTCCTACGAGCAGTACTTC,CSVEVRSRSSYEQYF
TRBV9,TRBJ1-2,-,-,TGTGCCAGCAGCGTAGATAGCGGGGTGAGGGTCAACTATGGCTACACCTTC,CASSVDSGVRVNYGYTF
TRBV27,TRBJ1-2,-,TRBD1,TGTGCCAGCAGCCCACGGGGAGACAGGGGCCACTATGGCTACACCTTC,CASSPRGDRGHYGYTF
TRBV27,TRBJ2-1,-,TRBD1,TGTGCCAGCAGTTTATTAGGACAGGGGATAAACAATGAGCAGTTCTTC,CASSLLGQGINNEQFF
TRBV27,TRBJ1-5,-,TRBD1,TGTGCCAGCAGTATCCCGGGACAGGGAAGTTCGAGCAATCAGCCCCAGCATTTT,CASSIPGQGSSSNQPQHF
TRBV7-9,TRBJ1-5,-,TRBD1,TGTGCCAGCAGCAGGGACAGGTGGGGCGCTCAGCCCCAGCATTTT,CASSRDRWGAQPQHF
TRBV19,TRBJ1-1,few,TRBD1,TGTGCCAGTAGTATGACAGGGCGTTGGACTGAAGCTTTCTTT,CASSMTGRWTEAFF
TRBV27,TRBJ1-1,few,-,TGTGCCAGCAGTTTATCGGGGGGTAAGACTGAAGCTTTCTTT,CASSLSGGKTEAFF
TRBV5-4,TRBJ1-2,-,TRBD1,TGTGCCAGCAGCTTAGGGGGACAGAACTATGGCTACACCTTC,CASSLGGQNYGYTF
TRBV7-6,TRBJ2-7,-,-,TGTGCCAGCAGCTCAGGTGAAGTTGCCTACGAGCAGTACTTC,CASSSGEVAYEQYF
TRBV27,TRBJ1-6,-,-,TGTGCCAGCAGTTCCGCCGGGGTTGGGTATAATTCACCCCTCCACTTT,CASSSAGVGYNSPLHF
TRBV4-1,TRBJ2-2,few,TRBD1,TGCGCCAGCAGCCAAGAAGGGACAGGGGATCGTGCCGGGGAGCTGTTTTTT,CASSQEGTGDRAGELFF
TRBV5-1,TRBJ1-2,-,-,TGCGCCAGCAGCCTAAACCAGGGTATCGATGGCTACACCTTC,CASSLNQGIDGYTF
TRBV6-1,TRBJ1-2,-,TRBD1,TGTGCCAGCAATTACAGGGGAGCCGGCTACACCTTC,CASNYRGAGYTF
TRBV2,TRBJ1-1,-,-,TGTGCCAGCAGTAGACATGGAGCTTTCTTT,CASSRHGAFF
TRBV14,TRBJ1-4,-,-,TGTGCCAGCAGCGCTTTAGGGGATAAGCTGTTTTTT,CASSALGDKLFF
TRBV7-3,TRBJ1-1,-,-,TGTGCCAGCAGCTTAAGCAGAGGGAATGAAGCTTTCTTT,CASSLSRGNEAFF
TRBV5-1,TRBJ2-7,-,TRBD2,TGCGCCAGCAGCTTGGAGATCGGGGGAGGGGTCTCCTACGAGCAGTACTTC,CASSLEIGGGVSYEQYF
TRBV9,TRBJ1-2,-,TRBD1,TGTGCCAGCAGCCCGAGAGGGACAGGGGGTAGCTATGGCTACACCTTC,CASSPRGTGGSYGYTF
TRBV19,TRBJ2-1,few,-,TGTGCCAGTAGTATACGGGGTTCCTACAATGAGCAGTTCTTC,CASSIRGSYNEQFF
TRBV4-2,TRBJ2-6,-,-,TGTGCCAGCAGCCAAGAAAGCCGTTCCTCTGGGGCCAACGTCCTGACTTTC,CASSQESRSSGANVLTF
TRBV4-1,TRBJ2-1,-,-,TGCGCCAGCAGCCAAGAGGGGACTCATTACAATGAGCAGTTCTTC,CASSQEGTHYNEQFF
TRBV2,TRBJ2-3,few,-,TGTGCCAGCAGAAGGAGCACTAGCACAGATACGCAGTATTTT,CASRRSTSTDTQYF
TRBV30,TRBJ1-6,-,TRBD1,TGTGCCTGGAGTGCCGGGACAGCCCTAAATTCACCCCTCCACTTT,CAWSAGTALNSPLHF
TRBV18,TRBJ2-3,-,TRBD1,TGTGCCAGCTCACTGACAGGGCGGACAGATACGCAGTATTTT,CASSLTGRTDTQYF
TRBV28,TRBJ1-5,-,TRBD1,TGTGCCAGCAGTTTAGGGCCGGGACAGGGGCCCCCCCATCAGCCCCAGCATTTT,CASSLGPGQGPPHQPQHF